A single sample gave rise to the 22 T cell receptor beta chains below, sequenced in a study of Tregs in tolerant kidney transplant recipients. The method was immunoSEQ multiplex PCR; TCRdb's version includes in-frame clones alone and lacks a portion of them. The table has 110,000 or so clones, about 91% seen once; the top ten hold approximately 0.62%. The specimen sequenced was CD4+ T cells from blood. These receptors were taken from a human donor in good health.

The chain carries TRBV7-6 and TRBJ2-2, with 8 bases aligning to TRBD1. The V gene's germline CDR1 is SGHVS and CDR2 FNYEAQ. CDR3 length equals 15 residues. The J segment lost 6 bases and the V segment lost 5 bases, leaving 8 bases of the junction unmatched. The CDR3 here is CASSGRTGRAGELFF. CDR3 DNA sequence: TGTGCCAGCAGCGGCCGGACAGGGCGGGCCGGGGAGCTGTTTTTT.

This CDR3 reads CASSLGGRANYGYTF. The DNA for the CDR3 is TGTGCCAGCAGCTTAGGAGGGAGAGCTAACTATGGCTACACCTTC. The chain links TRBV11-2 to TRBJ1-2; D not certain. The germline CDR1 and CDR2 sequences are SGHAT and FQNNGV. Trimming took off 1 base at V and 0 bases at J, with 9 bases between the two ends. CDR3 length: 15 amino acids.

V is TRBV5-6 and J is TRBJ2-5; 7 bases fit TRBD2. Germline loops: CDR1 SGHDT, CDR2 YYEEEE. V shed 3 bases and J 6 bases; nucleotides not matched to a gene: 8. This CDR3 region has 14 residues. The CDR3 bases are TGTGCCAGCAGCTGGGCCACTAGCGAGCAGACCCAGTACTTC. Translating gives CASSWATSEQTQYF.

This clone showed up just a few times. The V gene is TRBV2, the J gene TRBJ2-4; no definite D call. The germline V and J ends were trimmed by 4 bases and 15 bases, with 16 bases remaining between them. The CDR3 is 12 amino acids. Looked up from germline, CDR1 is SNHLY and CDR2 is FYNNEI. Written as DNA, the CDR3 is TGTGCCAGCAGTGGCGCGGTTAGTCGCGGGTACTTC. Residues: CASSGAVSRGYF.

The chain recombines TRBV7-8 with TRBJ2-2, with a weak D call TRBD2 (6 bases). Germline lookup yields CDR1 SGHVS and CDR2 FQNEAQ. The CDR3 has 14 residues. V was trimmed by 5 bases and J by 6 bases, leaving 13 bases between them. CDR3 amino acids: CASSPRRGPGELFF. CDR3 in DNA: TGTGCCAGCAGCCCCCGGAGGGGCCCCGGGGAGCTGTTTTTT.

V gene TRBV9 combines with J gene TRBJ1-5, with unresolved D. V was clipped by 0 bases and J by 2 bases, with 6 bases between them. CDR1 and CDR2 from the germline V gene are SGDLS and YYNGEE. The CDR3 is made up of 14 amino acids. Here the CDR3 reads CASSVDLGNQPQHF. CDR3 DNA sequence: TGTGCCAGCAGCGTAGACTTAGGCAATCAGCCCCAGCATTTT. The whole variable domain, remainder taken from reference TRBV9 and TRBJ1-5, is DSGVTQTPKHLITATGQRVTLRCSPRSGDLSVYWYQQSLDQGLQFLIQYYNGEERAKGNILERFSAQQFPDLHSELNLSSLELGDSALYFCASSVDLGNQPQHFGDGTRLSIL.

The rearrangement joins TRBV15 to TRBJ2-1; TRBD2 aligns across 9 bases. The germline V gene has CDR1 LNHNV and CDR2 YYDKDF (reference sequence). The CDR3 totals 17 residues. The junction had 12 bases not matched to a gene; V was cut back by 0 bases and J by 9 bases. CDR3: CATSRDIWASGIGEQFF. In DNA form, the CDR3 reads TGTGCCACCAGCAGAGACATATGGGCTAGCGGGATAGGTGAGCAGTTCTTC.

The chain is built from TRBV2 and TRBJ2-2; D is possibly TRBD1 (6 bases). The CDR3 contains 16 residues. CDR1 SNHLY and CDR2 FYNNEI come from the germline V gene. Trimming left V 2 bases short and J 0 bases short, with 10 bases between. CDR3 loop: CASSENTGTNTGELFF. The CDR3 coding sequence is TGTGCCAGCAGTGAAAACACAGGGACGAACACCGGGGAGCTGTTTTTT.

The chain couples TRBV5-1 to TRBJ1-6; no clear D. V lost 1 base and J 0 bases, leaving 8 bases between the germline ends. The V gene's germline CDR1 is SGHRS and CDR2 YFSETQ. The CDR3 extends over 16 amino acids. CDR3 DNA sequence: TGCGCCAGCAGCTTGAGAGGAAGCTCCTATAATTCACCCCTCCACTTT. Its protein product is CASSLRGSSYNSPLHF.

The chain carries TRBV19 and TRBJ2-7; 7 positions match TRBD2. This CDR3 is built from 16 residues. The germline gives CDR1 LNHDA, CDR2 SQIVND (reference sequence). V lost 6 bases to trimming and J lost 1 base; unmatched junction nucleotides: 12. CDR3 sequence (DNA): TGTGCCAGTAGGCGGGGGAGCGCCAGCCTTTCCTACGAGCAGTACTTC. Translation: CASRRGSASLSYEQYF.

CDR3 DNA sequence: TGTGCCAGCAGCGCGACAGGGAGGGGAGAGACCCAGTACTTC. It specifies CASSATGRGETQYF. J is TRBJ2-5 and V is TRBV9, with D tentatively TRBD1 or TRBD2 (7 bases each). Germline V gene lookup returns CDR1 SGDLS and CDR2 YYNGEE. Trimming took off 3 bases at V and 4 bases at J, with 13 bases between the two ends. This CDR3 has 14 amino acids. Based on the CDR3 plus reference TRBV9 and TRBJ2-5, the full variable domain is DSGVTQTPKHLITATGQRVTLRCSPRSGDLSVYWYQQSLDQGLQFLIQYYNGEERAKGNILERFSAQQFPDLHSELNLSSLELGDSALYFCASSATGRGETQYFGPGTRLLVL.

This chain connects TRBV4-2 to TRBJ1-3, with 7 bases matching TRBD1. Trimming at V came to 2 bases and at J to 4 bases, leaving 5 bases not matched to a gene. In germline, CDR1 is LGHNA, CDR2 YNFKEQ. This CDR3 region has 15 residues. CDR3 in DNA: TGTGCCAGCAGCCAACCACAGGGGTCCGGAAACACCATATATTTT. It specifies CASSQPQGSGNTIYF.

A word on this clone: Distinct nucleotide sequences in the sample also encode this CDR3. V and J are TRBV18 and TRBJ1-2; TRBD1 matches 7 bases. V lost 3 bases, J lost 7 bases, and 2 bases stayed unmatched. From germline, CDR1 is KGHSH and CDR2 LQKENI. This CDR3 is 12 amino acids long. The CDR3 loop is CASSPDRVGYTF. The CDR3 nucleotides are TGTGCCAGCTCACCCGACAGGGTTGGCTACACCTTC.

CDR3 protein: CASRPDRSNQPQHF. CDR3 DNA sequence: TGTGCCAGCAGACCTGACCGGAGTAATCAGCCCCAGCATTTT. V and J are TRBV6-5 and TRBJ1-5, with D uncertain. Germline V gene sequence: CDR1 MNHEY, CDR2 SVGAGI. Trimming left V 6 bases short and J 4 bases short, with 13 bases between. This CDR3 is built from 14 residues.

The gene calls are TRBV15 and TRBJ2-5; weak D call: TRBD2 (6 bases). Trimming took 0 bases from V and 7 from J, leaving 21 bases between them. Per germline, CDR1 LNHNV and CDR2 YYDKDF (reference sequence). The CDR3 is 17 residues long. The CDR3 sequence is CATSRDRPGLIMVTQYF. The CDR3 coding sequence is TGTGCCACCAGCAGAGATCGCCCGGGACTCATAATGGTGACCCAGTACTTC.

The chain joins TRBV12-5 to TRBJ1-5; 8 bases fit TRBD1. Trimming at V came to 1 base and at J to 0 bases, leaving 5 bases not matched to a gene. This CDR3 region has 17 residues. Germline CDR1 and CDR2: LGHNT and FRNRAP. The CDR3 loop reads CASGLAGQGYSNQPQHF. The CDR3 bases are TGTGCTAGTGGTTTGGCCGGACAGGGATATAGCAATCAGCCCCAGCATTTT.

V usage is TRBV9 and J usage is TRBJ2-3; the D is unclear. The CDR3 runs 16 residues. V lost 0 bases, J lost 2 bases, and 13 bases lay in between. Germline CDR1 is SGDLS and CDR2 is YYNGEE. CDR3 protein: CASSVALGFNTDTQYF. The CDR3 DNA reads as TGTGCCAGCAGCGTAGCTTTGGGCTTCAACACAGATACGCAGTATTTT.

This rearrangement joins TRBV7-9 to TRBJ1-1, with no clear D. CDR3 length: 14 amino acids. With 0 bases removed from V and 0 bases from J, the gap between germline ends came to 5 bases. Per germline, CDR1 SEHNR and CDR2 FQNEAQ (reference sequence). The CDR3 is CASSLADMNTEAFF. In nucleotides, the CDR3 is TGTGCCAGCAGCTTAGCAGACATGAACACTGAAGCTTTCTTT.

The J gene is TRBJ1-5, the V gene TRBV18; the match to TRBD1 covers 11 bases. The length of the CDR3 is 14 residues. V trimming: 6 bases; J trimming: 5 bases; junction bases outside the gene matches: 3. Germline CDR1 reads KGHSH; CDR2 reads LQKENI. Here the CDR3 DNA reads TGTGCCAGCTCGGGACAGGGGGGACATCAGCCCCAGCATTTT. This translates into CASSGQGGHQPQHF.

This sequence joins TRBV2 and TRBJ2-6; possibly TRBD1 or TRBD2 for D (5 bases each). Germline V CDR1 and CDR2: SNHLY, FYNNEI. The germline V and J ends were trimmed by 2 bases and 2 bases, with 13 bases remaining between them. The CDR3 totals 17 residues. The CDR3 region has the DNA TGTGCCAGCAGTGAAAGAGGGGCCCTAACTGGGGCCAACGTCCTGACTTTC. Amino acids: CASSERGALTGANVLTF.

V usage is TRBV5-5 and J usage is TRBJ2-7, with TRBD1 matching 7 bases. Trimming at V came to 2 bases and at J to 3 bases, leaving 8 bases not matched to a gene. CDR1 is SGHKS, CDR2 YYEKEE, per germline (reference sequence). The CDR3 is 15 amino acids. CDR3 nucleotide sequence: TGTGCCAGCAGCTTTACGACAGGGAATGTCTACGAGCAGTACTTC. Its translation is CASSFTTGNVYEQYF. The full variable domain, rest sourced from reference TRBV5-5 and TRBJ2-7, is DAGVTQSPTHLIKTRGQQVTLRCSPISGHKSVSWYQQVLGQGPQFIFQYYEKEERGRGNFPDRFSARQFPNYSSELNVNALLLGDSALYLCASSFTTGNVYEQYFGPGTRLTVT.

The chain is built from TRBV5-1 and TRBJ2-1; a possible D gene is TRBD2 (5 bases). Trimming removed 0 bases at V and 0 bases at J, with 16 bases between. CDR3 length: 18 residues. The germline gives CDR1 SGHRS, CDR2 YFSETQ. This CDR3 reads CASSLARGSESSYNEQFF. CDR3 DNA: TGCGCCAGCAGCTTGGCCCGAGGTAGCGAGAGCTCCTACAATGAGCAGTTCTTC.